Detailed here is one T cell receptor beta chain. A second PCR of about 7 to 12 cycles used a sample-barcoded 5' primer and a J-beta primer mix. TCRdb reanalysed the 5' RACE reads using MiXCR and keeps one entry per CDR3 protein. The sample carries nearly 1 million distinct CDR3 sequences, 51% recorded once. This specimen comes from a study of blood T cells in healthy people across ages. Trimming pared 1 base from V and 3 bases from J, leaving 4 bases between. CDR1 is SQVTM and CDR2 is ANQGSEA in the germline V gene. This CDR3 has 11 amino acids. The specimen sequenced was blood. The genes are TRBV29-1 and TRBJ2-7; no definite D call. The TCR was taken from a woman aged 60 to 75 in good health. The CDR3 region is CSVEVLYEQYF. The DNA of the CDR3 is TGCAGCGTTGAAGTTCTCTACGAGCAGTACTTC.